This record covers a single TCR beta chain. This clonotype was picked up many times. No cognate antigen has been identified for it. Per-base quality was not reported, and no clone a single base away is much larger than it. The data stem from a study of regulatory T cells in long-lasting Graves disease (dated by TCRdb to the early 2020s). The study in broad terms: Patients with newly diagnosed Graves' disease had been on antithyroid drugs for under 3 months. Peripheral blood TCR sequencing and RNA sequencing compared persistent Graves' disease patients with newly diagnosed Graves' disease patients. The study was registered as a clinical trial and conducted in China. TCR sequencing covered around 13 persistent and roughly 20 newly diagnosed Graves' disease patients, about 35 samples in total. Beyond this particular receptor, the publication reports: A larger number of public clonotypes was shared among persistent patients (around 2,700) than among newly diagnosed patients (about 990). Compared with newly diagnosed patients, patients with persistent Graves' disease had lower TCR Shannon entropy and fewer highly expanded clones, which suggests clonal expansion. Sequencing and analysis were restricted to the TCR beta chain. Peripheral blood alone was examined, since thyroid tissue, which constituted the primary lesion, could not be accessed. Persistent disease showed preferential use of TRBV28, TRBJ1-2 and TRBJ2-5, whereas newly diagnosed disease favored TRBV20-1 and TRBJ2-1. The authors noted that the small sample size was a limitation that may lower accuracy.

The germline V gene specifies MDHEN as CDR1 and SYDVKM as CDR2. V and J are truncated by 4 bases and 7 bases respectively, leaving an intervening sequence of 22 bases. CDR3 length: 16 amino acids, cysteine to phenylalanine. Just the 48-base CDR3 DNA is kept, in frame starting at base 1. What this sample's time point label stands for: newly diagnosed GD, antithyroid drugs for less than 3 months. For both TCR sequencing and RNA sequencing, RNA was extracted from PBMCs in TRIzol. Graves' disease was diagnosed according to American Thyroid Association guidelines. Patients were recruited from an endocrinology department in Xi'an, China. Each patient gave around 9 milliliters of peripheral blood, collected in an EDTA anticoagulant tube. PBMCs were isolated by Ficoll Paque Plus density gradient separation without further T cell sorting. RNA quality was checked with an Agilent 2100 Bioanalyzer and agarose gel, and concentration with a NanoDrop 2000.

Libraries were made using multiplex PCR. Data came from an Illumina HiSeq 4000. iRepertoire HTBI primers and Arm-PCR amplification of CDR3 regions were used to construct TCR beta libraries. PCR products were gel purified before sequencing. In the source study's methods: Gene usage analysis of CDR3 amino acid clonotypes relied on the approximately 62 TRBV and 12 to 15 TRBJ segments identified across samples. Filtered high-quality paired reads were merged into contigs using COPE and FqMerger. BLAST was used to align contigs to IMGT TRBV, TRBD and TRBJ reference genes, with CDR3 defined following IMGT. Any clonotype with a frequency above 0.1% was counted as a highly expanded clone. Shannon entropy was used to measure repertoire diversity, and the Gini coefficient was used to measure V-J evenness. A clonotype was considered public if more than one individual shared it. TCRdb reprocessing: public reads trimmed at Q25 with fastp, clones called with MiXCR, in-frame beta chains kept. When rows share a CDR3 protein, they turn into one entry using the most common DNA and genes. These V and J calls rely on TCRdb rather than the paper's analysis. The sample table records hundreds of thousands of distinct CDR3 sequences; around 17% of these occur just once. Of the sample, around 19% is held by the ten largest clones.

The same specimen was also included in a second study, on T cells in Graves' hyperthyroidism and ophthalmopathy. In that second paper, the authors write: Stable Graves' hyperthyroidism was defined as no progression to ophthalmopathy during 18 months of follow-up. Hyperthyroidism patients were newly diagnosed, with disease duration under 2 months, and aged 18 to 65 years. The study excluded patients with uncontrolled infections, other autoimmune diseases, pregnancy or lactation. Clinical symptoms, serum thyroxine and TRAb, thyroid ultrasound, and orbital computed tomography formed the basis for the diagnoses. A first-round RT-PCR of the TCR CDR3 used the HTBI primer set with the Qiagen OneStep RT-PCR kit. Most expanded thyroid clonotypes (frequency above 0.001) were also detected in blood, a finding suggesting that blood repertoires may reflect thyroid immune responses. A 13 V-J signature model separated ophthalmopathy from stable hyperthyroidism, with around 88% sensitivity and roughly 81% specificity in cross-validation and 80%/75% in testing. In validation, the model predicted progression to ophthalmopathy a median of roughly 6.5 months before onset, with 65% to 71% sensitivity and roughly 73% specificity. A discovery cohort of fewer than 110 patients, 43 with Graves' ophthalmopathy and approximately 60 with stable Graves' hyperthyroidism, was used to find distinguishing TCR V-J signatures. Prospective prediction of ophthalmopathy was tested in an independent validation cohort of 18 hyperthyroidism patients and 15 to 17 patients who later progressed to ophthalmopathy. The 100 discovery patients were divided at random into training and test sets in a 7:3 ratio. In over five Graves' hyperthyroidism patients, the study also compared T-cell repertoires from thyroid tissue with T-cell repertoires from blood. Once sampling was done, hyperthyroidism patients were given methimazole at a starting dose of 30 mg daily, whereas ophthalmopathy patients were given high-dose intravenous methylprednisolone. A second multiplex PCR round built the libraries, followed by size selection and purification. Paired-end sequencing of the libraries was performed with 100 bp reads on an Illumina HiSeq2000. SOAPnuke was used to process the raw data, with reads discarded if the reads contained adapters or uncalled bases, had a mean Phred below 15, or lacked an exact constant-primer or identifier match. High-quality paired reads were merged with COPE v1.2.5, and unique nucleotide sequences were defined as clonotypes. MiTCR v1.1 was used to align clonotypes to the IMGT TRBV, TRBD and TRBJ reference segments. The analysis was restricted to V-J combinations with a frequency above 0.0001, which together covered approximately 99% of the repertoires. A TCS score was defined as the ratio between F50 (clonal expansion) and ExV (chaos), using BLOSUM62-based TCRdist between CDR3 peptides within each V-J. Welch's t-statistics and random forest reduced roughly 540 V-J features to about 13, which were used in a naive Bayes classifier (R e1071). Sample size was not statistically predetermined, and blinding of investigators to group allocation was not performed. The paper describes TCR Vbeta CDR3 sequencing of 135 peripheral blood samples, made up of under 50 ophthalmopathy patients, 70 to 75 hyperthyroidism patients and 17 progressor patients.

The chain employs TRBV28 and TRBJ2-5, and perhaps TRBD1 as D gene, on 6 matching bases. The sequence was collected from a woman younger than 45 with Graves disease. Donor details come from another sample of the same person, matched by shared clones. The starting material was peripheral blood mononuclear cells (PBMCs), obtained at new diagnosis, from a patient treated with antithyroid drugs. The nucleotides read TGTGCCAGCAGTTCCGTCGGGACACAGGTGCTCCGGACCCAGTACTTC. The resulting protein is CASSSVGTQVLRTQYF. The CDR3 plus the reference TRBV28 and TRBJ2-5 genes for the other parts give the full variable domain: DVKVTQSSRYLVKRTGEKVFLECVQDMDHENMFWYRQDPGLGLRLIYFSYDVKMKEKGDIPEGYSVSREKKERFSLILESASTNQTSMYLCASSSVGTQVLRTQYFGPGTRLLVL.